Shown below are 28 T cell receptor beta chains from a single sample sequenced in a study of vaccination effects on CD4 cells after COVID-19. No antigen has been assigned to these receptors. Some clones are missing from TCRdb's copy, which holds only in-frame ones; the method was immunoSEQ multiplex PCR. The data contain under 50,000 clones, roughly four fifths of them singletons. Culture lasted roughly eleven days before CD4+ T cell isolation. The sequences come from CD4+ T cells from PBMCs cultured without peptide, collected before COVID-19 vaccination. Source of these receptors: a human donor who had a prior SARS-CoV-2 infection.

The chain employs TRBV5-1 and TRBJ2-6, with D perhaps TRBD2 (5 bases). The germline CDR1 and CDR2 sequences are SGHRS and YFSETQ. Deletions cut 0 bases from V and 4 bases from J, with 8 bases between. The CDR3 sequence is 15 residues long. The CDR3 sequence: CASSLGGPGANVLTF. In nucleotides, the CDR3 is TGCGCCAGCAGCTTGGGAGGGCCCGGGGCCAACGTCCTGACTTTC.

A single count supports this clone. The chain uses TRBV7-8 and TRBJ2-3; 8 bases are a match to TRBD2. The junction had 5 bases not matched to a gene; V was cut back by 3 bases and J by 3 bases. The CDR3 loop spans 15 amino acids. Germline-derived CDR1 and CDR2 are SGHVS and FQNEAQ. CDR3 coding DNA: TGTGCCAGCAGCTTTCGACTAGCGAGAACAGATACGCAGTATTTT. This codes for CASSFRLARTDTQYF.

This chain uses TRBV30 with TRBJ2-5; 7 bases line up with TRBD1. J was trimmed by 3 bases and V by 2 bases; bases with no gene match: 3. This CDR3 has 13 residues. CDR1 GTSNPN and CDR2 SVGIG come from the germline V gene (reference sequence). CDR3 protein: CAWSSGGEETQYF. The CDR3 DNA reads TGTGCCTGGAGTTCAGGGGGAGAAGAGACCCAGTACTTC.

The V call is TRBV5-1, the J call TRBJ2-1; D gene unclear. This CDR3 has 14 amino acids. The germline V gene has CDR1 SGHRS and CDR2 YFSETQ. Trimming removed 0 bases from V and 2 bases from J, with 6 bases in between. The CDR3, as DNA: TGCGCCAGCAGCTTGGGGGTAACCTACAATGAGCAGTTCTTC. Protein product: CASSLGVTYNEQFF.

CDR3 bases: TGCGCCAGCAGCTTGTCTTCGGGAGGCCATGAGCAGTTCTTC. This translates into CASSLSSGGHEQFF. V usage is TRBV5-1 and J usage is TRBJ2-1; 7 bases are a match to TRBD2. The CDR3 extends over 14 amino acids. The germline V gene encodes CDR1 SGHRS and CDR2 YFSETQ. Trimming took 1 base from V and 8 from J; bases not matched to a gene: 6.

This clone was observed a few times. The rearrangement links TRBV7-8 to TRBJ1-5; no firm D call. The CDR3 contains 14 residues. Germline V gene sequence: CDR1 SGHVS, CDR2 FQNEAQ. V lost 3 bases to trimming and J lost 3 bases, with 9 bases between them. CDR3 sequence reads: CASSLGRYNQPQHF. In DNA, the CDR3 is TGTGCCAGCAGCTTGGGCCGCTACAATCAGCCCCAGCATTTT.

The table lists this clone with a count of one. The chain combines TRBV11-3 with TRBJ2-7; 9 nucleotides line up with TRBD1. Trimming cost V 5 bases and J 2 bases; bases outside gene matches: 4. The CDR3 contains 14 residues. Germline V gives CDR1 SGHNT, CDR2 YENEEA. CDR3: CASSRQGGAYEQYF. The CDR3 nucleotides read TGTGCCAGCAGCCGACAGGGGGGAGCCTACGAGCAGTACTTC.

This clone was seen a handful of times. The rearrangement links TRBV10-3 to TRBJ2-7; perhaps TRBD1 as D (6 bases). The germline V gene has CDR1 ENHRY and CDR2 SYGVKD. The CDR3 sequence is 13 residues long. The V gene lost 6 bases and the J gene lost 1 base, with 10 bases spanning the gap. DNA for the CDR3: TGTGCCATCAGCGACCAGGGGTCCTACGAGCAGTACTTC. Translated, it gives CAISDQGSYEQYF.

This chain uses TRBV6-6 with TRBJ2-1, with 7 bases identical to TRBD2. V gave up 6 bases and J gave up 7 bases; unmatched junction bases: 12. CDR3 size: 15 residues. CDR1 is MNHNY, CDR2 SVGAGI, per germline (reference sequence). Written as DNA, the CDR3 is TGTGCCAGCAGAAAGGCCGTAGGACTAGGTAATGAGCAGTTCTTC. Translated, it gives CASRKAVGLGNEQFF.

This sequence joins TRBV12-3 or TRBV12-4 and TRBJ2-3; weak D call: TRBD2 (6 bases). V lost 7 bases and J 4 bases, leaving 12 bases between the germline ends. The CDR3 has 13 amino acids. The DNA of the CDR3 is TGTGCCAGCACCAGGGACTCCGCAGATACGCAGTATTTT. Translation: CASTRDSADTQYF.

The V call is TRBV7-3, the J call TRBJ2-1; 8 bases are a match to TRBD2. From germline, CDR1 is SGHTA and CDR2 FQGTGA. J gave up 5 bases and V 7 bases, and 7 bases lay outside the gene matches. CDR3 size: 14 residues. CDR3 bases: TGTGCCAGCACCTCGGGGGGGCCAAACAATGAGCAGTTCTTC. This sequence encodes CASTSGGPNNEQFF.

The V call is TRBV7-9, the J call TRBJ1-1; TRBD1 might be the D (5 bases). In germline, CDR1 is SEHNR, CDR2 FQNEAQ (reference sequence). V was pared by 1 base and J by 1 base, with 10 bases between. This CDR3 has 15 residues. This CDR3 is CASSLDGGTNTEAFF. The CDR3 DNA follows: TGTGCCAGCAGCTTAGATGGGGGGACGAACACTGAAGCTTTCTTT.

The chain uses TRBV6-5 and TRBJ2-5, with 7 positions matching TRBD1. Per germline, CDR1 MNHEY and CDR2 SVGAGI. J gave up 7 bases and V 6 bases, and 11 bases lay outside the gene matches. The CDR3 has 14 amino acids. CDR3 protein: CASSKTGWDGTQYF. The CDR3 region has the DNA TGTGCCAGCAGCAAGACAGGGTGGGATGGGACCCAGTACTTC.

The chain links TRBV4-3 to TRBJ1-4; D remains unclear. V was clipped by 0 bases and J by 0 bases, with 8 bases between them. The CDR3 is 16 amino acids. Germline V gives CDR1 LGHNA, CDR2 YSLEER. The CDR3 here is CASSQDPNPTNEKLFF. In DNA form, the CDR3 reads TGCGCCAGCAGCCAAGATCCCAACCCAACTAATGAAAAACTGTTTTTT.

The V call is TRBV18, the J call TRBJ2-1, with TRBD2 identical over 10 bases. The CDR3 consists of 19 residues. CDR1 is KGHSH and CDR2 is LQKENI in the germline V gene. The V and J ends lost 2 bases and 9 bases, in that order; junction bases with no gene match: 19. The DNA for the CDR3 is TGTGCCAGCTCACCAGTGGTCGTCGCTAGCGGGAGTGAGTTGGGTGAGCAGTTCTTC. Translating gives CASSPVVVASGSELGEQFF.

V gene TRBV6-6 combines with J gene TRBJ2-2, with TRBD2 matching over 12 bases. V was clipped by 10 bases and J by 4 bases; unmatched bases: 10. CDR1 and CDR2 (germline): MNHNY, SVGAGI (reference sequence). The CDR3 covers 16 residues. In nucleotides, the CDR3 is TGTGCCATCCTTAGACTAGCGGGAGATAGCACCGGGGAGCTGTTTTTT. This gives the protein CAILRLAGDSTGELFF.

The CDR3 loop reads CASRTGGRIQPSGYTF. For the CDR3, the DNA is TGCGCCAGCAGGACAGGGGGCAGGATCCAGCCATCAGGCTACACCTTC. The chain employs TRBV10-2 and TRBJ1-2, with 10 bases matching TRBD1. CDR1 WSHSY and CDR2 SAAADI come from the germline V gene. The V segment lost 6 bases and the J segment 8 bases; nucleotides outside the gene matches: 15. This CDR3 spans 16 amino acids.

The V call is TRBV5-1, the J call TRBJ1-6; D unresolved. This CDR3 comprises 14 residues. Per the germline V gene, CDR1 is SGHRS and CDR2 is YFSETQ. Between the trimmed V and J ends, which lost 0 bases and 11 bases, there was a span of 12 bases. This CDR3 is CASSLEGSRTPLHF. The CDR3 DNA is TGCGCCAGCAGCTTGGAAGGTAGTAGGACACCCCTCCACTTT. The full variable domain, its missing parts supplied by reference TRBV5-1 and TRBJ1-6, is KAGVTQTPRYLIKTRGQQVTLSCSPISGHRSVSWYQQTPGQGLQFLFEYFSETQRNKGNFPGRFSGRQFSNSRSEMNVSTLELGDSALYLCASSLEGSRTPLHFGNGTRLTVT.

The CDR3: CASSRGQSLAKNIQYF. CDR3 DNA sequence: TGTGCCAGCAGCCGGGGACAGTCCTTAGCCAAAAACATTCAGTACTTC. This chain links TRBV5-8 with TRBJ2-4, with TRBD1 matching 7 bases. This CDR3 comprises 16 residues. CDR1 is SGHTS and CDR2 is YDEGEE in the germline V gene. V was clipped by 4 bases and J by 0 bases; unmatched bases: 7. The variable domain in full, completed from reference TRBV5-8 and TRBJ2-4, reads EAGVTQSPTHLIKTRGQQATLRCSPISGHTSVYWYQQALGLGLQFLLWYDEGEERNRGNFPPRFSGRQFPNYSSELNVNALELEDSALYLCASSRGQSLAKNIQYFGAGTRLSVL.

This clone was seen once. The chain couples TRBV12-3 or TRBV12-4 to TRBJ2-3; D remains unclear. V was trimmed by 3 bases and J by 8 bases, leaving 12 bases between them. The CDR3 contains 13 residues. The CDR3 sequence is CASSFGQQVTQYF. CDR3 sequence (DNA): TGTGCCAGCAGTTTTGGGCAGCAAGTTACGCAGTATTTT.

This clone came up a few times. For the CDR3, the DNA is TGTGCCAGCAGTGAAGCAGGGGTGAGTGCTTTCTTT. Protein: CASSEAGVSAFF. The gene calls are TRBV2 and TRBJ1-1; weak D call: TRBD1 (5 bases). Trimming cost V 0 bases and J 11 bases, with 10 bases left between them. CDR3 length: 12 amino acids. Germline CDR1 and CDR2: SNHLY and FYNNEI.

The chain's CDR3 is CSAPLVDEQFF. The CDR3 DNA is TGCAGTGCCCCTCTTGTAGATGAGCAGTTCTTC. The chain links TRBV20-1 to TRBJ2-1; D uncertain. V lost 6 bases, J lost 8 bases, and 11 bases lay in between. The CDR3 sequence is 11 residues long. The germline V gene encodes CDR1 DFQATT and CDR2 SNEGSKA (reference sequence).

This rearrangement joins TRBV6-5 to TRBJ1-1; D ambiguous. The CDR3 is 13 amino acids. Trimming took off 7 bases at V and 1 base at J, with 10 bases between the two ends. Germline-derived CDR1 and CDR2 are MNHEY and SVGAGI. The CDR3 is CASIISGNTEAFF. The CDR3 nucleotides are TGTGCCAGCATAATTTCCGGGAACACTGAAGCTTTCTTT.

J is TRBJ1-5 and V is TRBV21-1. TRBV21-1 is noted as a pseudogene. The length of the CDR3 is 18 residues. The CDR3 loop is CASSKAQLLRRQNQPQHF. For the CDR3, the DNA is TGTGCCAGCAGCAAAGCGCAGCTTTTAAGGCGGCAAAATCAGCCCCAGCATTTT.

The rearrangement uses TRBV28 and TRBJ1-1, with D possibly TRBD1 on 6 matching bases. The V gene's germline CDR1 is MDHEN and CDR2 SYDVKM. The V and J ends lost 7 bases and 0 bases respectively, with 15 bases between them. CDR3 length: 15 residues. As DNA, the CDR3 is TGTGCCAGCAAGGACAGCTCTAGAATGAACACTGAAGCTTTCTTT. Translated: CASKDSSRMNTEAFF.

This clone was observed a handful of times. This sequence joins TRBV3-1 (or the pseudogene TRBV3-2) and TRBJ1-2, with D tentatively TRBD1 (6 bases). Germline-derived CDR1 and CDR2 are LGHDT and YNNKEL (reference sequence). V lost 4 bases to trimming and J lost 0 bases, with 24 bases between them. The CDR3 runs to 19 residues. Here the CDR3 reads CASSPVELTGRGANYGYTF. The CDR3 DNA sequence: TGTGCCAGCAGCCCCGTCGAGCTCACAGGGAGAGGGGCTAACTATGGCTACACCTTC.

The CDR3 sequence is CASSFGPQGWDGYTF. The CDR3 bases are TGTGCCAGCAGCTTCGGACCCCAGGGATGGGATGGCTACACCTTC. This chain connects TRBV7-2 to TRBJ1-2, with a weak D call TRBD1 (5 bases). Between the trimmed V and J ends, which lost 3 bases and 6 bases, there was a span of 17 bases. This CDR3 contains 15 residues. Germline CDR1 reads SGHTA; CDR2 reads FQGNSA.

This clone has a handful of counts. DNA of the CDR3: TGTGCCAGCAGCCAAGTAGCGGGGGCCCCCTCTGGGGCCAACGTCCTGACTTTC. It codes for CASSQVAGAPSGANVLTF. V and J are TRBV3-1 (or the pseudogene TRBV3-2) and TRBJ2-6; TRBD2 agrees at 9 bases. Trimming took 1 base from V and 0 from J; bases not matched to a gene: 4. CDR3 length: 18 amino acids. CDR1 is LGHDT, CDR2 YNNKEL, per germline (reference sequence).